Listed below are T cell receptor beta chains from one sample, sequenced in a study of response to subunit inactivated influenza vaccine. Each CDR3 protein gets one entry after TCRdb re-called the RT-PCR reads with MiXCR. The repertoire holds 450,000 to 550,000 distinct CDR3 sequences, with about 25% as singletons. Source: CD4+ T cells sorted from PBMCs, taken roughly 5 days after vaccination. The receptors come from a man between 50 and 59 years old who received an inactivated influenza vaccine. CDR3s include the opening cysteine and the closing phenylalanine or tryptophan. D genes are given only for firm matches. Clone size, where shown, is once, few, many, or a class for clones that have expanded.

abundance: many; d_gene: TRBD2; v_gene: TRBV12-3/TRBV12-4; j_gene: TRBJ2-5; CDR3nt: TGTGCCAGCACTTCGACTAGCTGGGGAATTAGGACCCAGTACTTC; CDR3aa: CASTSTSWGIRTQYF
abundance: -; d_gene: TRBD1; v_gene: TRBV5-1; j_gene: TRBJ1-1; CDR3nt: TGCGCCAGCAGCTTGACCCAGGGGGTCGAAGCTTTCTTT; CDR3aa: CASSLTQGVEAFF
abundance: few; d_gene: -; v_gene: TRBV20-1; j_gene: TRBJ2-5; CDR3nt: TGCAGTGGGAGCTGGGTGCCACTAGAGACCCAGTACTTC; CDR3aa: CSGSWVPLETQYF
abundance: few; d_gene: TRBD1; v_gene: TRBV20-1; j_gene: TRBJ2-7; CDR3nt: TGCAGTGCTGTCCGACAGGGGGCTTCCTACGAGCAGTACTTC; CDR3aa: CSAVRQGASYEQYF
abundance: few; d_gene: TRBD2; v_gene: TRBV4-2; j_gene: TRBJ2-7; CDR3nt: TGTGCCAGCAGCCGAACGGGGGGGCCCGACGAGCAGTACTTC; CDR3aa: CASSRTGGPDEQYF
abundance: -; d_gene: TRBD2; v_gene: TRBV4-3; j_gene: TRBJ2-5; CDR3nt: TGCGCCAGCAGCCAAGATACTAGCGGGGAGACCCAGTACTTC; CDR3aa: CASSQDTSGETQYF
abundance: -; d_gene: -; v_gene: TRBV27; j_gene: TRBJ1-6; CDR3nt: TGTGCCAGCAGTTTCCGAGGCCAGAACTCACCCCTCCACTTT; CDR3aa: CASSFRGQNSPLHF
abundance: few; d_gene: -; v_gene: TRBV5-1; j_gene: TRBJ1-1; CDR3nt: TGCGCCAGCAGCTTGGTCAGGACAGATAAGAACACTGAAGCTTTCTTT; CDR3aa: CASSLVRTDKNTEAFF
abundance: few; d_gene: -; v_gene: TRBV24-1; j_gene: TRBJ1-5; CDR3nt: TGTGCCACCAGTGATCGAGGGTGGCAGCCCCAGCATTTT; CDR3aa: CATSDRGWQPQHF
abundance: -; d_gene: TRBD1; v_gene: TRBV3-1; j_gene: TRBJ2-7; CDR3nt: TGTGCCAGCAGCCAAGGAGGGGGCGACGAGCAGTACTTC; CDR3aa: CASSQGGGDEQYF
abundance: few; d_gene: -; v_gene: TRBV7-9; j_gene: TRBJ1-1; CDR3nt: TGTGCCAGCAGCTTACTGGGGGGCTTAGCTTTCTTT; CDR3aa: CASSLLGGLAFF
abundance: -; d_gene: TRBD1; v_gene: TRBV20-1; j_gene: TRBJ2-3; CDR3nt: TGCAGTGCTAGAGCCTGGGACAGAAGCACAGATACGCAGTATTTT; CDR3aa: CSARAWDRSTDTQYF
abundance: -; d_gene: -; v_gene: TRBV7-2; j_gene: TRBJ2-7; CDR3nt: TGTGCCAGCAGCTTAGGGGGTGGCGGTCCCTCCTACGAGCAGTACTTC; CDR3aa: CASSLGGGGPSYEQYF
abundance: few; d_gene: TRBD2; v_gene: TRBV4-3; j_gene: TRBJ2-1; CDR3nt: TGCGCCAGCAGCCAAGATGCCGGACTAGCGGGAGAGCAGTTCTTC; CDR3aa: CASSQDAGLAGEQFF
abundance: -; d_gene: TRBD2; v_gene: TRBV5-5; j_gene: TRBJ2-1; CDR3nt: TGTGCCAGCAGCTCGAGGGTAGCGGGGAACAATGAGCAGTTCTTC; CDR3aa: CASSSRVAGNNEQFF
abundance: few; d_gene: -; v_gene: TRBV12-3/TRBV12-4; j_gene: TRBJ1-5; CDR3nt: TGTGCCAGCAGCGAGGGAGGGGGCAATCAGCCCCAGCATTTT; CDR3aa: CASSEGGGNQPQHF
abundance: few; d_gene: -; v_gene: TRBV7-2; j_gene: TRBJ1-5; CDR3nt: TGTGCCAGCAGCTTTACAGCTCTTAGCAATCAGCCCCAGCATTTT; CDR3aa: CASSFTALSNQPQHF
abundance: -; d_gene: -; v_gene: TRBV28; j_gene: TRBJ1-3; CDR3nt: TGTGCCAGCAGTTCCCCGCCTTACTCTGGAAACACCATATATTTT; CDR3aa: CASSSPPYSGNTIYF
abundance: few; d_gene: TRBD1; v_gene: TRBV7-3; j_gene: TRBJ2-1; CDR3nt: TGTGCCAGCAGCTCAGGACAGGGGGGAAATGAGCAGTTCTTC; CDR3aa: CASSSGQGGNEQFF
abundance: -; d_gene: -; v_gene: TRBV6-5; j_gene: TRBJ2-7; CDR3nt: TGTGCCAGCAGTTATAACAGGGAAGGGTACGAGCAGTACTTC; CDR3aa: CASSYNREGYEQYF
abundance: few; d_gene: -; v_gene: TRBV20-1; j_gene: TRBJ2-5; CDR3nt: TGCAGTGCTAGCGATACCCGGAGAGGTTTGGAGACCCAGTACTTC; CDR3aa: CSASDTRRGLETQYF
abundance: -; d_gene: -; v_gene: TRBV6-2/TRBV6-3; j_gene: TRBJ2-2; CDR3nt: TGTGCCACCCGGACTGGAGGGACTTACACCGGGGAGCTGTTTTTT; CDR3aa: CATRTGGTYTGELFF
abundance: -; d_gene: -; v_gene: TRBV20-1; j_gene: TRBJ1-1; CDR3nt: TGCAGTGCATGGGACCCTCGTCGGACTGAAGCTTTCTTT; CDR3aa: CSAWDPRRTEAFF
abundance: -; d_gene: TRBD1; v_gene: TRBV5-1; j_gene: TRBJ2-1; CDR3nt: TGCGCCAGCAGCTTGGAATATCGACCCGGGACAGGGAACAATGAGCAGTTCTTC; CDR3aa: CASSLEYRPGTGNNEQFF
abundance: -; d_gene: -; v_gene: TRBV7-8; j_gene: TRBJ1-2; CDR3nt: TGTGCCAGCAGCTTAAAGGGGACGGACAGAAGCGGCTACACCTTC; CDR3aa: CASSLKGTDRSGYTF
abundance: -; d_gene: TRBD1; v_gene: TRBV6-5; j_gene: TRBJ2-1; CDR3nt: TGTGCCAGCAGTTACTCAACCGGGACAGGGAACGACAATGAGCAGTTCTTC; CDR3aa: CASSYSTGTGNDNEQFF
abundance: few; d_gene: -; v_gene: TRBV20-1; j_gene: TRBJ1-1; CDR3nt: TGCAGCGTCCGAGTACCCAACACTGAAGCTTTCTTT; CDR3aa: CSVRVPNTEAFF
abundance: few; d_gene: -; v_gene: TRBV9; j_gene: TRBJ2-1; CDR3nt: TGTGCCAGCAGCCAAGACGGACACACCTACAATGAGCAGTTCTTC; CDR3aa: CASSQDGHTYNEQFF
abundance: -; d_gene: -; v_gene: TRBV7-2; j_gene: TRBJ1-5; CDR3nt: TGTGCCAGCAGCTTAGGCCCCGGACACCCCAACCAGCCCCAGCATTTT; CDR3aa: CASSLGPGHPNQPQHF
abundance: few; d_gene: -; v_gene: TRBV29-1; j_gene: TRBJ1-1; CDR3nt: TGCAGCGTTGAGGACCGACTGAACACTGAAGCTTTCTTT; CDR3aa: CSVEDRLNTEAFF
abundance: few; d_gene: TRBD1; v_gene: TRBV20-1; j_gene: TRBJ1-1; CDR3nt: TGCAGTGCTCCCCGGACAGGTTTGAACACTGAAGCTTTCTTT; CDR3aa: CSAPRTGLNTEAFF
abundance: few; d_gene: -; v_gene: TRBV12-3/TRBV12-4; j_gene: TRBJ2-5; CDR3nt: TGTGCCAGCAGTTTTGTGGCCCAAGAGACCCAGTACTTC; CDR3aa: CASSFVAQETQYF
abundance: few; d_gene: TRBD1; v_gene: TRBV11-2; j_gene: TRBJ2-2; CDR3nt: TGTGCCAGCAGCCCAAATAGGCGAACAGGGGGCGCCTACGGGGAGCTGTTTTTT; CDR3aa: CASSPNRRTGGAYGELFF
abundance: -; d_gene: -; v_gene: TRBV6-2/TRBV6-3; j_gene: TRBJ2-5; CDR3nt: TGTGCCAGCGGTCTGGGGGCCCGGGAGACCCAGTACTTC; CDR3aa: CASGLGARETQYF
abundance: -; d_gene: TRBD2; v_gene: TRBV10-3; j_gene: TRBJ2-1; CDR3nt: TGTGCCCTCTCAGGCCAGCGGGACTACAATGAGCAGTTCTTC; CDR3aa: CALSGQRDYNEQFF
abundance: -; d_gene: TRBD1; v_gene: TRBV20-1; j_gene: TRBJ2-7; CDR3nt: TGCAGTGCAGCCGGGACAGGCGCCTACGAGCAGTACTTC; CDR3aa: CSAAGTGAYEQYF
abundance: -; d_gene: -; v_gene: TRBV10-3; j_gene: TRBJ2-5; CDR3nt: TGTGCCATCAGTGCCACCGCGGGAAGCGTTGAGACCCAGTACTTC; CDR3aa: CAISATAGSVETQYF
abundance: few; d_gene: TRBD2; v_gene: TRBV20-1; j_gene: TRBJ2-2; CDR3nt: TGCAGTGCTATGGCGGGAGGTTACACCGGGGAGCTGTTTTTT; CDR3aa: CSAMAGGYTGELFF
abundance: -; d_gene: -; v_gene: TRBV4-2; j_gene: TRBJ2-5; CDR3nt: TGTGCCAGCAGCCGAATAGCGGAAGAGACCCAGTACTTC; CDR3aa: CASSRIAEETQYF
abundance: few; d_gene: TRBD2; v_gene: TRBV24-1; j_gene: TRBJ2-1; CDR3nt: TGTGCCACCAGTGGGAGGACGCCGAGCGGGAGTGATGAGCAGTTCTTC; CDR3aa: CATSGRTPSGSDEQFF
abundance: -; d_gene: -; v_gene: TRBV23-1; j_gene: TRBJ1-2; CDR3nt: TGCGCCAGCAGACCCGGACGCCTTAACTATGGCTACACCTTC; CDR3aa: CASRPGRLNYGYTF
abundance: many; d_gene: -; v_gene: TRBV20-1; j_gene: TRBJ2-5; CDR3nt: TGCAGTGCTATGCGTGAGACCCAGTACTTC; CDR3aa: CSAMRETQYF
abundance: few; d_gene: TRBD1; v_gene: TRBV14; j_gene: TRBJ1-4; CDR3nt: TGTGCCAGCAGCCAAGCAGGGACAGTTAATGAAAAACTGTTTTTT; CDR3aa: CASSQAGTVNEKLFF
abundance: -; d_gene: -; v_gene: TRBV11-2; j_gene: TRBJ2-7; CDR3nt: TGTGCCAGCAGCTTACCAGGACCTACCTACGAGCAGTACTTC; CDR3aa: CASSLPGPTYEQYF
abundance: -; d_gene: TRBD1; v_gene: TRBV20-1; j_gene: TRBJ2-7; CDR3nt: TGCAGTGCCCCACAGGGGTTCCCCTACGAGCAGTACTTC; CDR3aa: CSAPQGFPYEQYF
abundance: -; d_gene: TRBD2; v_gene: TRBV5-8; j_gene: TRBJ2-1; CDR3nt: TGTGCCAGCAGCTTGGTGCTTAGCGGGAGCTACAATGAGCAGTTCTTC; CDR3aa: CASSLVLSGSYNEQFF
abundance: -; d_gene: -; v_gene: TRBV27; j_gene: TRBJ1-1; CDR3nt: TGTGCCAGCACCCCCCCATCGGATACCATGAACACTGAAGCTTTCTTT; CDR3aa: CASTPPSDTMNTEAFF
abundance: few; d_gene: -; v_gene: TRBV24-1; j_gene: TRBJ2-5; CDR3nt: TGTGCCACCGGATCCTTTGAGCTAGCACAAGAGACCCAGTACTTC; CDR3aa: CATGSFELAQETQYF